This entry lists 3 T cell receptor beta chains sequenced from one sample in a study of blood T cell repertoires in COVID-19. This table comes from immunoSEQ multiplex PCR, and its TCRdb copy is limited to in-frame clones, with some not included. The sample holds about 370,000 clones, about nine tenths seen once. Sequencing was done on a sample of PBMCs or T cells enriched from blood (not recorded which). The receptors were gathered from a woman younger than 45 who had recovered from COVID-19.

V and J are TRBV27 and TRBJ2-3; maybe TRBD2 (6 bases). The V end was cut by 3 bases, the J end by 5 bases, with 12 bases between. Germline V CDR1 and CDR2: MNHEY, SMNVEV (reference sequence). The CDR3 is 14 amino acids. Here the CDR3 DNA reads TGTGCCAGCAGTTTGTTTCTAGCGTTAGATACGCAGTATTTT. Residues: CASSLFLALDTQYF.

This chain joins TRBV2 and TRBJ1-5; 9 nucleotides line up with TRBD1. Trimming took 6 bases from V and 6 from J; bases not matched to a gene: 6. Germline V lookup: CDR1 SNHLY, CDR2 FYNNEI. The CDR3 is made up of 14 amino acids. The CDR3 here is CASSRDRVGQPQHF. As DNA, the CDR3 is TGTGCCAGCAGCCGGGACAGGGTGGGTCAGCCCCAGCATTTT. The variable domain in full, with the rest retrieved from reference TRBV2 and TRBJ1-5, is EPEVTQTPSHQVTQMGQEVILRCVPISNHLYFYWYRQILGQKVEFLVSFYNNEISEKSEIFDDQFSVERPDGSNFTLKIRSTKLEDSAMYFCASSRDRVGQPQHFGDGTRLSIL.

CDR3 amino acids: CAWNRGSQGGTQYF. The CDR3 bases are TGTGCCTGGAACAGGGGGTCGCAGGGAGGGACCCAGTACTTC. The rearrangement joins TRBV30 to TRBJ2-5; 8 positions match TRBD1. The V gene end was trimmed by 4 bases and the J gene end by 7 bases; junction bases not matched to a gene: 11. This CDR3 has 14 residues. Germline V CDR1 and CDR2: GTSNPN, SVGIG (reference sequence).